This TCR beta chain was sequenced during a study of cytomegalovirus exposure and HLA in healthy donors. Notes on the study in general: Most TCR sequences proved rare, with some public TCRs found in many donors.

The protocol was immunoSEQ multiplex PCR, while the TCRdb copy is restricted to in-frame clones and leaves out a portion. The profile covers under 200,000 clones, with approximately 96% appearing a single time and 0.8% to 0.95% taken by the ten largest. With respect to this clone: The antigen remains unidentified.

With 2 bases clipped from V and 3 bases from J, the junction kept 7 bases outside the gene matches. The germline CDR1 and CDR2 sequences are SGDLS and YYNGEE. The CDR3 is made up of 17 amino acids. V usage is TRBV9 and J usage is TRBJ2-3, with 12 bases identical to TRBD2. The receptor's source is a woman under 30 in good health and CMV-seronegative. The sample comprised PBMCs. The CDR3 is CASSVATSGGPTDTQYF. The CDR3 DNA reads TGTGCCAGCAGCGTCGCGACTAGCGGGGGTCCTACAGATACGCAGTATTTT.